The clone carrying this TCR beta chain was observed at least ten times. The authors obtained PBMCs from over 8.5 ml of fresh peripheral blood. This sample stems from a study of T cells in Graves' hyperthyroidism and ophthalmopathy. From RNA transcripts, TCR beta CDR3 regions were amplified. When the TCR CDR3 underwent first-round RT-PCR, the HTBI primer set was used. TCRdb re-called the multiplex PCR reads through MiXCR, storing one row per CDR3 protein. The sample has under 450,000 distinct CDR3 sequences; about 13% are singletons. This CDR3 contains 13 residues. Per the germline V gene, CDR1 is MNHEY and CDR2 is SVGEGT. V gave up 7 bases and J gave up 0 bases, with 9 bases separating them.

The TCR sequence derives from a man younger than 40 with Graves' hyperthyroidism that later progressed to Graves' ophthalmopathy. The chain joins TRBV6-2 or TRBV6-3 to TRBJ1-1; D uncertain. Sample: blood. The CDR3 nucleotides are TGTGCCAGCATGAAACAGATGAACACTGAAGCTTTCTTT. This encodes CASMKQMNTEAFF.